This T cell receptor (beta chain) derives from a study of OX40 agonist ivuxolimab in advanced cancers. At the level of the whole study: Ivuxolimab, which targeted the costimulatory receptor OX40 (CD134), was an agonistic, fully human IgG2 monoclonal antibody. The dose-escalation cohort was 82.7% male with a mean age of roughly 60 years, ranging from roughly 23 to 79. Peripheral TCRbeta sequencing was intended to test whether TCR sequence diversity was altered and clonal T-cell expansion was caused by ivuxolimab. The paper reports the monotherapy dose-escalation portion (N of about 47 patients) of the phase I ivuxolimab trial. Partial responses occurred in three dose-escalation patients, of whom one had hepatocellular carcinoma and two had cutaneous melanoma. Of the roughly 51 dose-escalation patients, hepatocellular carcinoma was present in 19, melanoma in about 15, renal cell carcinoma in 9 and head and neck cancer in 9. Prior anti-PD-1, anti-PD-L1 or anti-CTLA-4 therapy was permitted, and 40% of dose-escalation patients had received checkpoint inhibitors. Intravenous ivuxolimab was administered to patients every 2 weeks at six dose levels: 0.01, 0.1, 0.3, 1.5, 3 and 10 mg/kg. What the research found in general, with its limitations: Antigen specificity was not determined for the clonally expanded peripheral T cells. Low levels of normalized T-cell clonal expansion were also seen in some patients who did not respond. At doses from 0.1 to 3.0 mg/kg, clonal expansion was seen in both CD4+ and CD8+ blood T cells between baseline and week 6. On average, CD8+ T cells showed more expanded clones than CD4+ T cells after ivuxolimab. Partial responders in the 0.1-3.0 mg/kg groups had among the lowest normalized peripheral clonal expansion, especially among CD8+ T cells.

Worth noting for this clone: Its recognized antigen is unknown. Base qualities are not recorded, but no much larger clone differs from it by a single base.

Patients with autoimmune disease history or receiving systemic immunosuppression were excluded from the trial. Peripheral blood for TCR sequencing was collected from all dose cohorts at baseline, on cycle 4 day 1, and on cycle 7 day 1. The samples were taken from a phase I, first-in-human, multicenter, open-label dose-escalation trial of ivuxolimab. Adults with locally advanced or metastatic melanoma, renal cell carcinoma, hepatocellular carcinoma or head and neck squamous cell carcinoma were enrolled in the trial. CD4+ and CD8+ T cells were sorted separately from peripheral blood before TCR sequencing. To sequence the TCRbeta CDR3 region, genomic DNA was isolated from the sorted cells. TCRbeta CDR3 regions were sequenced using the immunoSEQ Assay. TCRdb re-hosts the immuneACCESS table, in-frame sequences only. Its copies lack some clones; in the studies checked, an unresolved V gene accounts for under half of them, and the cause for the rest is not known. Present in this sample are tens of thousands of clones, 80% to 90% of which were seen just once. The top ten hold roughly an eighth of the sample.

Reading the germline V gene gives CDR1 MNHNS and CDR2 SASEGT. V is shortened by 1 base, J by 9 bases, and the region joining them spans 10 bases. The CDR3 spans 14 residues, from the cysteine through the phenylalanine. Only the CDR3 part of the read is kept: 42 bases, read in frame from the first base. The sequence links TRBV6-1 to TRBJ1-6; the D gene cannot be resolved reliably. This receptor was obtained from an adult with an advanced solid tumor such as melanoma, head and neck, liver or kidney cancer. The material was CD4+ or CD8+ T cells sorted from blood, obtained in a trial of the OX40 agonist ivuxolimab. The sequenced DNA: TGTGCCAGCAGTGAAGAGGATACTGTTTCACCCCTCCACTTT. Translation gives CASSEEDTVSPLHF.